This T cell receptor beta chain was obtained from a study of cytomegalovirus exposure and HLA in healthy donors. For this clone: As yet, its antigen is unknown.

Germline CDR1 is WNHNN and CDR2 is SYGVQD (reference sequence). The V gene lost 6 bases and the J gene lost 4 bases, with 11 bases spanning the gap. The CDR3 has 13 residues. PCR was performed using 60 Vbeta and 13 Jbeta primers. Produced via immunoSEQ multiplex PCR; TCRdb's table is partial and in-frame only. Altogether roughly 120,000 clones are present, around 86% being singletons, with the ten largest covering roughly 3.9%. Study-wide findings and caveats: The authors judged a highly shared variant cluster likely a sequencing artifact. The study listed around 150 cytomegalovirus-associated TCR beta chains.

The chain links TRBV10-1 to TRBJ2-3; D gene uncertain. This receptor was identified in a woman younger than 45 in good health and CMV-seronegative. Material: PBMCs. The CDR3 DNA reads as TGCGCCAGCAGCGGGTCAGTAGCAGATACGCAGTATTTT. Its translation: CASSGSVADTQYF.